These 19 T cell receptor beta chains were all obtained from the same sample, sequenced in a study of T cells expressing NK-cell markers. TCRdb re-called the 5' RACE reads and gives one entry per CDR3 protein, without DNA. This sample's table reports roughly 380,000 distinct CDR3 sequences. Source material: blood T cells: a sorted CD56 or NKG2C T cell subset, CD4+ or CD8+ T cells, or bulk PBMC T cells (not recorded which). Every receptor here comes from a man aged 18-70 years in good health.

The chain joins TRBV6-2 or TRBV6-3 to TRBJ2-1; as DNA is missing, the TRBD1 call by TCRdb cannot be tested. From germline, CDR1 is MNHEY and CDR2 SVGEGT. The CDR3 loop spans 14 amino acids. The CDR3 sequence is CASRQGLRGNEQFF.

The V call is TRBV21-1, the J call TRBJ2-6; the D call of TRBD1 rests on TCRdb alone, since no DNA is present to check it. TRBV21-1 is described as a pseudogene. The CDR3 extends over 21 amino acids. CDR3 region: CASSKIVQGLTRQAGANVLTF.

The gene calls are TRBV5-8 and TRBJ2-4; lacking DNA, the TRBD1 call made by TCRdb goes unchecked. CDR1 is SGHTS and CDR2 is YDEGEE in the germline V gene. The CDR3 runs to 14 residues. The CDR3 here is CASSLGTVKNIQYF.

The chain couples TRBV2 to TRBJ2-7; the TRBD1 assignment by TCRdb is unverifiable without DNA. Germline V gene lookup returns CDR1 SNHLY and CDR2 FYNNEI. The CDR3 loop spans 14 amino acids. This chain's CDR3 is CASSGDRGGNEQYF. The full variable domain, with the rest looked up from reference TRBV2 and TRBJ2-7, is EPEVTQTPSHQVTQMGQEVILRCVPISNHLYFYWYRQILGQKVEFLVSFYNNEISEKSEIFDDQFSVERPDGSNFTLKIRSTKLEDSAMYFCASSGDRGGNEQYFGPGTRLTVT.

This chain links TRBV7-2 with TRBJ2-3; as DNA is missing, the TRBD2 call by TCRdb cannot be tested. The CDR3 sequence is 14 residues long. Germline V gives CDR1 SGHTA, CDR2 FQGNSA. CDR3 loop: CASSLKGATDTQYF.

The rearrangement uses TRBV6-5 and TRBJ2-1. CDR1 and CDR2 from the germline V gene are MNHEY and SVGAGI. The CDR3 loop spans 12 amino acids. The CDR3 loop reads CASRRSLDQQFF.

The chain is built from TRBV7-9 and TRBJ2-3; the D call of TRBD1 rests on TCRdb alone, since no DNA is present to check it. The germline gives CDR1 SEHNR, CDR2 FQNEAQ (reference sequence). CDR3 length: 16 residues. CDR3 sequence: CASSLGAGSPTDTQYF.

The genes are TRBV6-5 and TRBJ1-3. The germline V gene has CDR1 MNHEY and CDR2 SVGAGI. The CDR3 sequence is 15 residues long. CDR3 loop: CASSYGLNSGNTIYF.

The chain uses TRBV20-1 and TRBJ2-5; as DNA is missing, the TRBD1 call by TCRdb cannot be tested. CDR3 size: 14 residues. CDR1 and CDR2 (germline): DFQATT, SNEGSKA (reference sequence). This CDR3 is CSAIPGAGGETQYF.

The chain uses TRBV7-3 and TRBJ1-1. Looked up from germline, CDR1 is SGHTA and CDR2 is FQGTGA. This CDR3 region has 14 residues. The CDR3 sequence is CASSRTHLVTEAFF.

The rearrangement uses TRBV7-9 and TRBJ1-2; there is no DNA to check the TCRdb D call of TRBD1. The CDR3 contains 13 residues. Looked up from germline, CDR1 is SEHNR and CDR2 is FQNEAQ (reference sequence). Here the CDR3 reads CASSHPTVYGYTF. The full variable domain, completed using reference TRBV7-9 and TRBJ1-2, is DTGVSQNPRHKITKRGQNVTFRCDPISEHNRLYWYRQTLGQGPEFLTYFQNEAQLEKSRLLSDRFSAERPKGSFSTLEIQRTEQGDSAMYLCASSHPTVYGYTFGSGTRLTVV.

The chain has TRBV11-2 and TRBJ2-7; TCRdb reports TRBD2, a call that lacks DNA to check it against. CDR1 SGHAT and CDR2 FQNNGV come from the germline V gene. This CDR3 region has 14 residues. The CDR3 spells CASSPGLLVSEQYF.

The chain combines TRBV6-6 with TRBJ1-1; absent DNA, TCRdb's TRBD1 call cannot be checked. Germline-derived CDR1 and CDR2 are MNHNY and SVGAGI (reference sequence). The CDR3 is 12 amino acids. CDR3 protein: CASRSDSPGPFF.

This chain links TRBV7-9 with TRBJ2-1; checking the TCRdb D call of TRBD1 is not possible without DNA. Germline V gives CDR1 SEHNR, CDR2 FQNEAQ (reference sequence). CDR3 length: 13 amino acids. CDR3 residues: CASSRTGWYEQFF.

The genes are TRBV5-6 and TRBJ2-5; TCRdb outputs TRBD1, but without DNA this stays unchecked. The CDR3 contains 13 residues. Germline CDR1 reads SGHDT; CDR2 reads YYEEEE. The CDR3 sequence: CASSGGQLETQYF.

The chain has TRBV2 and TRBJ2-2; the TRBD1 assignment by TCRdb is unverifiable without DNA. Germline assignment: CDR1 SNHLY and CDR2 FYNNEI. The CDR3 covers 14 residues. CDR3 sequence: CAGSGTANTGELFF.

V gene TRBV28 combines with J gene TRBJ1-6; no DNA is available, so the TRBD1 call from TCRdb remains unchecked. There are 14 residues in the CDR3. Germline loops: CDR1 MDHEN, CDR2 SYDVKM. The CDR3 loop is CASSFPGGSSPLHF.

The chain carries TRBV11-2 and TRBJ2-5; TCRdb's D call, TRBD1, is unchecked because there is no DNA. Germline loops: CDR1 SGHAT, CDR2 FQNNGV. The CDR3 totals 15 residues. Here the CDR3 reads CASSFRGGQKETQYF.

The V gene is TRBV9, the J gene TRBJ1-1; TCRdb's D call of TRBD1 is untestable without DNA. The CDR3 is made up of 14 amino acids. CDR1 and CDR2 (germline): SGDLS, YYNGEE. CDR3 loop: CASSVRGVNTEAFF.